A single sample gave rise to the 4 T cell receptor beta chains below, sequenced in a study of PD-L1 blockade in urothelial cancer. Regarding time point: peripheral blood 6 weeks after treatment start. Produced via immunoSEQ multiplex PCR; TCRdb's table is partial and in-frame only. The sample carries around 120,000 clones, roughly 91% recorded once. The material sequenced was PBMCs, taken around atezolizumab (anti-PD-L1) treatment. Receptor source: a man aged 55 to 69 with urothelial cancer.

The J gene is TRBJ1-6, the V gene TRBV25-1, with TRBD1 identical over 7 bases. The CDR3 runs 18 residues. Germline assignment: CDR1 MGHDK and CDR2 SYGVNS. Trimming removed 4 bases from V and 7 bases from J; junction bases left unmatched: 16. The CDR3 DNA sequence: TGTGCCAGCAGTGCCCGGGACAGCCAATTTCAGGGCAATTCACCCCTCCACTTT. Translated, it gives CASSARDSQFQGNSPLHF.

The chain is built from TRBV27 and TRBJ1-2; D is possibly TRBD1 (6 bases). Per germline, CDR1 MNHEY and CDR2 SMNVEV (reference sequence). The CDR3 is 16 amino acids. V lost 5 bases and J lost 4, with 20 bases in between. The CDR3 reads CASSPGGAGYLYGYTF. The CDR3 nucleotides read TGTGCCAGCAGTCCCGGGGGGGCAGGCTACCTCTATGGCTACACCTTC.

In DNA, the CDR3 is TGCAGCGTTGAACACCGGACAGCTTCTCAATTCAATCAGCCCCAGCATTTT. Translating it yields CSVEHRTASQFNQPQHF. This rearrangement joins TRBV29-1 to TRBJ1-5; D is perhaps TRBD1 (6 bases). V was pared by 2 bases and J by 3 bases, with 20 bases between. The CDR3 contains 17 residues. The germline gives CDR1 SQVTM, CDR2 ANQGSEA.

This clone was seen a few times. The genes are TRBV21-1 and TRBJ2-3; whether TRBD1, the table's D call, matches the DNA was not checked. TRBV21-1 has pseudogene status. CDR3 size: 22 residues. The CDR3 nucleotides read TGTGCCAGCAGCAAACCCAGGACTCAGGGGTGCCCGAGTCGACGTTGCACAGATACGCAGTATTTT. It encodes CASSKPRTQGCPSRRCTDTQYF.